What follows describes a single TCR beta chain. Its recognized antigen is unknown. Base-call qualities are not available, and no considerably larger clone is one nucleotide away. Germline trimming amounts to 0 bases on V and 4 bases on J, with 17 as the count of junction bases outside the gene matches. Per the germline V gene, MGHRA is the CDR1 and YSYEKL is the CDR2. Its CDR3 holds 20 amino acids, cysteine through phenylalanine. The kept DNA is CDR3 alone, 60 bases in frame from the first base. To make first-strand cDNA, Superscript III was used along with a set of TRAV- and TRBV-specific primers so that both the TCRalpha and TCRbeta chains were covered. TCRs were amplified for about 20 PCR cycles with Phusion, using a constant-region primer paired with the adapter attached to the V primers. Amplification of the isolated mRNA was done with the MessageAmp II aRNA Amplification Kit, which involved a roughly 15-hour in vitro transcription at 37 degrees C. The Dynabeads mRNA DIRECT Purification Kit was used to isolate mRNA for TCR sequencing. Indexed Illumina adapters were added in a second Phusion PCR of 20 to 25 cycles, after which AMPure XP beads were used to purify the products. On the authors' methods: Using custom Perl scripts, TCR sequences encoding the same protein were pooled, out-of-frame sequences were removed, and the abundance of each clonotype was computed. Any TCR sequence backed by just one read was left out of the analysis. Among the metrics used to describe the repertoires were Shannon entropy, Gini index, clonality, richness, and the frequency of TCRs shared between repertoires. TCRdb applied fastp at Q25 and MiXCR to the public reads, then kept only in-frame beta chains. Identical CDR3 protein sequences are pooled into one entry, listed with their most common genes and DNA. Here the V and J calls rest on TCRdb's processing, not on the authors' analysis. This sample is represented by around 8,200 distinct CDR3 sequences; around 60% of them were singletons. The biggest ten clones account for more than 8.5% of the sample.

The data derive from a study of low-dose radiotherapy and immunotherapy resistance in tumors (dated by TCRdb to about 2022). For the wider study: In Cohort 1, each fraction delivered 0.5 Gy every 2 weeks, and the prescribed total PTV dose was 6.5 Gy. Cohort 2 received 1 Gy per fraction every two weeks, with a total of 13 Gy over 26 weeks. Nivolumab was administered intravenously as a 240 mg flat dose every two weeks, and ipilimumab was administered intravenously at 1 mg/kg every six weeks. Cyclophosphamide 200 mg/m2 was administered intravenously every two weeks, one day before each radiation and immunotherapy administration. Aspirin 300 mg was taken orally once daily by patients for four cycles, starting on cycle 1 day 1. Randomization of trial participants into treatment groups was not performed. Eight patients were included in the translational analysis: three from the first dose cohort and the first five from the second dose cohort.

Donors were enrolled in RACIN, a single-arm phase I dose-escalation trial combining nivolumab, ipilimumab, aspirin, low-dose cyclophosphamide and low-dose radiotherapy. Patients were eligible if they had advanced solid tumors that were TIL-negative. Recombination joined TRBV4-1 with TRBJ2-2; 7 bases in the junction line up with TRBD2. This TCR came from a human donor with advanced metastatic prostate, ovarian, gallbladder or colorectal cancer (not recorded which). This table probably holds off-target reads from a library built for another chain. The CDR3: CASSQDVTSRPFSRTGELFF. The sequenced DNA is TGCGCCAGCAGCCAAGACGTGACTAGCAGGCCGTTTAGCCGCACCGGGGAGCTGTTTTTT.